The T cell receptor beta chain under discussion was sequenced for a study of T-cell reconstitution after alpha-beta-depleted transplantation in children. At least ten counts were recorded for this clonotype. The antigen is undetermined. General observations from the study: Most T-cell counts and diversity one year after the transplant came from T cells that were newly produced. Expanded graft clones, several hundred of them, were reportedly the source of alpha-beta T cells about two months after transplant. Diversity of TCRbeta at day 60 was high in some patients, arising from surviving recipient T cells and thymic progenitors.

V lost 0 bases and J 9 bases, leaving 12 bases between the germline ends. Germline assignment: CDR1 SGHTA and CDR2 FQGTGA. CDR3 size: 14 residues. Using unique molecular identifiers, the investigators prepared the TCRbeta library. TCRdb re-called the PCR reads with MiXCR, one entry per CDR3 protein. The repertoire holds more than 200,000 distinct CDR3 sequences, with approximately 8.4% as singletons. The sample consisted of PBMCs, mostly from graft donor cells, taken 360 days after TCRalphabeta/CD19-depleted stem cell transplant. V usage is TRBV7-3 and J usage is TRBJ2-1, with D perhaps matching TRBD2 (5 bases). This TCR was sampled from a male patient aged 2 to 9 who had a stem cell transplant for acute myeloid leukemia, so the T cells may come from the graft donor. The CDR3 sequence is CASSLTTSWGEQFF. CDR3 nucleotide sequence: TGTGCCAGCAGCTTAACTACTAGTTGGGGTGAGCAGTTCTTC.